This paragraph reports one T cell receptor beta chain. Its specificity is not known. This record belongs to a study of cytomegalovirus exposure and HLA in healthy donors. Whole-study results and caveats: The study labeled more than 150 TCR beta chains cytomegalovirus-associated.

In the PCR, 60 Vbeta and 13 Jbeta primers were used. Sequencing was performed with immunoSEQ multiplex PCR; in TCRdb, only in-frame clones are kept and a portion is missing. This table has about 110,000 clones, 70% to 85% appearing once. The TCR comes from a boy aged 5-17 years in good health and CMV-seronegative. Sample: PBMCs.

Here the CDR3 reads CASSQETGQPQHF. CDR3 coding DNA: TGCGCCAGCAGCCAAGAAACCGGTCAGCCCCAGCATTTT. The rearrangement uses TRBV4-3 and TRBJ1-5; D is unclear. Germline V lookup: CDR1 LGHNA, CDR2 YSLEER. V gave up 0 bases and J gave up 6 bases, with 6 bases separating them. CDR3 length equals 13 residues.